The present entry profiles one T cell receptor beta chain with its context. These data come from a study of blood T cell repertoires in COVID-19. Study-level background: The United States, Italy and Spain provided the acute and convalescent COVID-19 samples. PBMCs, B-cell-depleted T cells, or T cells were the source of the cDNA or gDNA that made up the material.

In the original analysis: The assay estimated nucleated cells by amplifying reference gene primers. The assay was immunoSEQ multiplex PCR, and TCRdb's table has in-frame clones only and misses some. V and J calls and clone size come straight from that table; D and trimming were deduced from the DNA. The sample lists 95,000 or so clones, approximately 80% seen once, with 24% in the top ten. Germline V lookup: CDR1 KGHSH, CDR2 LQKENI. V lost 3 bases, J lost 4 bases, and 4 bases stayed unmatched. The CDR3 length is 15 residues. This chain connects TRBV18 to TRBJ1-1; 11 bases map to TRBD1. What was sequenced was peripheral blood. The clonotype originates from a human donor in a cohort sampled during active COVID-19. The CDR3 loop is CASSPGTGGSTEAFF. As DNA, the CDR3 is TGTGCCAGCTCACCTGGGACAGGGGGTAGCACTGAAGCTTTCTTT.